This T cell receptor beta chain was captured in a study of T cells in Graves' hyperthyroidism and ophthalmopathy (dated by TCRdb to about 2019). Regarding the research as a whole: Peripheral blood samples were taken at initial diagnosis, before any treatment was given. The paper reports TCR Vbeta CDR3 sequencing of roughly 140 peripheral blood samples: under 45 ophthalmopathy, under 80 hyperthyroidism and about 17 progressor patients. For training and testing, the 80 to 100 patients in the discovery cohort were randomly divided in a 7:3 ratio. Prospective prediction of ophthalmopathy was tested in an independent validation cohort of about 19 hyperthyroidism patients and roughly 16 patients who later progressed to ophthalmopathy. In addition, the study compared T-cell repertoires in thyroid tissue and in blood from five to seven Graves' hyperthyroidism patients. After blood sampling, hyperthyroidism patients were treated with methimazole at a starting dose of 30 mg daily, and ophthalmopathy patients were treated with high-dose intravenous methylprednisolone. A discovery cohort of about 100 patients, 43 with Graves' ophthalmopathy and 57 with stable Graves' hyperthyroidism, was used to find distinguishing TCR V-J signatures. Study-wide conclusions, independent of this receptor: In cross-validation, a model built on a 13 V-J signature told ophthalmopathy apart from stable hyperthyroidism with 87.88% sensitivity and approximately 84% specificity, and in testing the same model reached 80%/75%. Most expanded thyroid clonotypes (frequency above 0.001) were also found in blood, which suggests that blood repertoires may mirror thyroid immune responses. In validation, the model predicted progression to ophthalmopathy with 55% to 71% sensitivity and around 72% specificity, a median of approximately 6.7 months before onset. No statistical method was used to set the sample size in advance, and investigators knew the group allocation.

The TCR beta CDR3 regions were amplified from the RNA transcripts. The TCR CDR3 was subjected to a first round of RT-PCR using the HTBI primer set and the Qiagen OneStep RT-PCR kit. Libraries were constructed in a second round of multiplex PCR, after which size selection and purification were carried out. Paired-end sequencing of the libraries was performed with 100 bp reads on an Illumina HiSeq2000. Per the source publication's procedure: SOAPnuke was used to process the raw data, throwing out any read that contained adapters or uncalled bases, had a mean Phred below 15, or lacked an exact constant-primer or identifier match. High-quality paired reads were merged using COPE v1.2.5, and each unique nucleotide sequence was defined as a clonotype. MiTCR v1.1 was used to align the clonotypes against IMGT TRBV, TRBD and TRBJ reference segments. The analysis included only V-J combinations with a frequency above 0.0001, which together covered more than 98% of the repertoires. The TCS score was defined as F50 (clonal expansion) divided by E x V (chaos), with BLOSUM62-based TCRdist calculated between CDR3 peptides within each V-J. Welch's t-statistics and random forest reduced around 550 V-J features to about 13, which were used in a naive Bayes classifier (R e1071). TCRdb redid the processing of the public reads, applying fastp at Q25 and MiXCR, and retained in-frame beta chains. Entries that share a CDR3 protein sequence are merged under the most common genes and DNA. TCRdb, not the authors, supplied the V and J calls. Here the sample has approximately 600,000 distinct CDR3 sequences; 14% occur a single time. The ten biggest clones cover roughly 7.1% of the sample.

In the ophthalmopathy patients, disease was moderately to severely active, with a Clinical Activity Score of 3 or more, a NOSPECS grade of 4 or more, and a duration of less than 3 months. The study excluded patients with uncontrolled infections, other autoimmune diseases, pregnancy or lactation. Diagnoses were based on clinical symptoms, serum thyroxine and TRAb, thyroid ultrasound and orbital computed tomography. Ficoll-Paque density gradient centrifugation was used to isolate PBMCs from around 9.1 ml of fresh peripheral blood. Total RNA was extracted with Trizol reagent, and quality was checked on an Agilent 2100 Bioanalyzer. This clonotype has ten or more counts. This receptor's antigen is unknown. No per-base quality is available; no much larger clone lies one base away. From its cysteine to its phenylalanine, the CDR3 spans 15 amino acids. The kept DNA is CDR3 alone, 45 bases in frame from the first base. The junction shows trimming of 6 bases on V and 1 base on J, plus 13 bases between the germline ends.

The V and J genes are TRBV12-3 or TRBV12-4 and TRBJ1-5, with no reliable assignment of the D segment. Material for sequencing was blood. The sequence was collected from a woman younger than 30 with Graves' ophthalmopathy. The CDR3: CASRVGPKSNQPQHF. The base sequence is TGTGCCAGCAGGGTAGGGCCCAAGAGCAATCAGCCCCAGCATTTT.